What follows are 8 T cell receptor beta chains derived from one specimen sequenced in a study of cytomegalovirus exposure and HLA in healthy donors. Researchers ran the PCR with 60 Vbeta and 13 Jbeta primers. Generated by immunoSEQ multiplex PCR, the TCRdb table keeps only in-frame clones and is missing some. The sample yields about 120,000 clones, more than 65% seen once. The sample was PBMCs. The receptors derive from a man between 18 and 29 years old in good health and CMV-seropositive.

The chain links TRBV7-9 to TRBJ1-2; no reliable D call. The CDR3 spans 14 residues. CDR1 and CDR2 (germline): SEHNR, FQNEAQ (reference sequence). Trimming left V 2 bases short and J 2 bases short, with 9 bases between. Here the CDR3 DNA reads TGTGCCAGCAGCTTATCTGCGCTAAACTATGGCTACACCTTC. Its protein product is CASSLSALNYGYTF. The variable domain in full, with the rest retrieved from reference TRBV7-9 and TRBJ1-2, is DTGVSQNPRHKITKRGQNVTFRCDPISEHNRLYWYRQTLGQGPEFLTYFQNEAQLEKSRLLSDRFSAERPKGSFSTLEIQRTEQGDSAMYLCASSLSALNYGYTFGSGTRLTVV.

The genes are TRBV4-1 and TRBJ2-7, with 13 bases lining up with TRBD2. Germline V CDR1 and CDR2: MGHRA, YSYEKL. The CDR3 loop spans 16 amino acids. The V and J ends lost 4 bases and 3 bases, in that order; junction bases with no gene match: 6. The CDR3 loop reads CASSPLAGGIYYEQYF. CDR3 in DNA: TGCGCCAGCAGCCCACTAGCGGGAGGGATTTACTACGAGCAGTACTTC.

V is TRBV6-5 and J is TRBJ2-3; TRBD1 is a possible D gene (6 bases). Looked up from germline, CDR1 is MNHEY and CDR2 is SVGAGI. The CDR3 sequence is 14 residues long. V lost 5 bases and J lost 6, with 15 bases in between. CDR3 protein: CASSINRASDTQYF. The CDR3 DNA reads TGTGCCAGCAGTATCAACAGGGCTTCGGATACGCAGTATTTT.

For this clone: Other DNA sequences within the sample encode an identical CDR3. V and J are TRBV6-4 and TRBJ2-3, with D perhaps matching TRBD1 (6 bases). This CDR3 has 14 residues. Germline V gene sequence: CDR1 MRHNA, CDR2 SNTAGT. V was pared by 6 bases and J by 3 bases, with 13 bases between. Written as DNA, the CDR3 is TGTGCCAGCAGCGAAACAGGGAGTACAGATACGCAGTATTTT. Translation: CASSETGSTDTQYF.

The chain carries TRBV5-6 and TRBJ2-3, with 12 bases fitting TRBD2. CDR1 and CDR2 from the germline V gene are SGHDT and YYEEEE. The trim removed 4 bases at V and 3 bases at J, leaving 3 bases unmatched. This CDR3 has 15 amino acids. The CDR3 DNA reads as TGTGCCAGCAGCATTGGGACTAGCGGGACAGATACGCAGTATTTT. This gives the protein CASSIGTSGTDTQYF. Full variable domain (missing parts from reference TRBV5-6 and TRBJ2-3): DAGVTQSPTHLIKTRGQQVTLRCSPKSGHDTVSWYQQALGQGPQFIFQYYEEEERQRGNFPDRFSGHQFPNYSSELNVNALLLGDSALYLCASSIGTSGTDTQYFGPGTRLTVL.

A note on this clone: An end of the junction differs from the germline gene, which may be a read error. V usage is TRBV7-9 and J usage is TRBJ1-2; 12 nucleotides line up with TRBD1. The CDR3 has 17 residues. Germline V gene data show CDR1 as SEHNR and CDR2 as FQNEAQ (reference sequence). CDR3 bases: TGTTCCAGCAGCCCGTCCGGGACAGGGGGCTTGGGCTATGGCTACACCTTC. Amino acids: CSSSPSGTGGLGYGYTF. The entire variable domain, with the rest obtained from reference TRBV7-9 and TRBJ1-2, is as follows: DTGVSQNPRHKITKRGQNVTFRCDPISEHNRLYWYRQTLGQGPEFLTYFQNEAQLEKSRLLSDRFSAERPKGSFSTLEIQRTEQGDSAMYLCSSSPSGTGGLGYGYTFGSGTRLTVV.

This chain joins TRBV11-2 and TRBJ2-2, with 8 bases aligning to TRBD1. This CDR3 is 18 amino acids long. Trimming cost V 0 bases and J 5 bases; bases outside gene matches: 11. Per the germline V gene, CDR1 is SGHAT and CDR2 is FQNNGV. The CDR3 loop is CASSLDLVDRGMTGELFF. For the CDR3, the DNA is TGTGCCAGCAGCTTAGATCTGGTTGACAGGGGAATGACCGGGGAGCTGTTTTTT.

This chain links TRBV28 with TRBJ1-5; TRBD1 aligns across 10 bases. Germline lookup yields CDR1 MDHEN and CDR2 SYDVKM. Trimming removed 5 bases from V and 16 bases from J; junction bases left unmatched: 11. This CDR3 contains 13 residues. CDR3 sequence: CASSPHSTGGAHF. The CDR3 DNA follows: TGTGCCAGCAGTCCCCACTCGACAGGGGGCGCCCATTTT. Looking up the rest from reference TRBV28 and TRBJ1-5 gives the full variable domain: DVKVTQSSRYLVKRTGEKVFLECVQDMDHENMFWYRQDPGLGLRLIYFSYDVKMKEKGDIPEGYSVSREKKERFSLILESASTNQTSMYLCASSPHSTGGAHFGDGTRLSIL.